What follows are 23 T cell receptor beta chains derived from one specimen sequenced in a study of monozygotic twins with inflammatory bowel disease. After re-calling the 5' RACE reads, TCRdb lists one entry per CDR3 protein, DNA absent. Its table records some 400,000 distinct CDR3 sequences. The material sequenced was blood. These receptors came from a human donor with ulcerative colitis or Crohn's disease, or a healthy co-twin of an affected twin (not recorded which).

The V call is TRBV20-1, the J call TRBJ2-3; TCRdb picks TRBD2, but there is no DNA to check that call. The CDR3 is 16 amino acids. CDR1 is DFQATT, CDR2 SNEGSKA, per germline (reference sequence). CDR3 sequence: CSCDSGLAGSTDTQYF.

J is TRBJ2-1 and V is TRBV18; TCRdb's D call of TRBD1 is untestable without DNA. CDR1 is KGHSH, CDR2 LQKENI, per germline. CDR3 length: 15 amino acids. CDR3 loop: CASSPDRGHYNEQFF. Complete variable domain (other parts from reference TRBV18 and TRBJ2-1): NAGVMQNPRHLVRRRGQEARLRCSPMKGHSHVYWYRQLPEEGLKFMVYLQKENIIDESGMPKERFSAEFPKEGPSILRIQQVVRGDSAAYFCASSPDRGHYNEQFFGPGTRLTVL.

The chain joins TRBV5-1 to TRBJ2-1; TCRdb lists TRBD1, though no DNA is available to test this call. This CDR3 region has 14 residues. Germline V lookup: CDR1 SGHRS, CDR2 YFSETQ. This CDR3 reads CASSFSTAPNEQFF.

The gene calls are TRBV3-1 and TRBJ1-4; TCRdb's assignment of TRBD1 cannot be checked, as there is no DNA. This CDR3 has 14 residues. From germline, CDR1 is LGHDT and CDR2 YNNKEL (reference sequence). The CDR3: CASSQRGRNEKLFF.

The chain is built from TRBV20-1 and TRBJ2-5; TCRdb indicates TRBD1, and absent DNA this call remains unverified. CDR1 is DFQATT, CDR2 SNEGSKA, per germline (reference sequence). This CDR3 is 12 amino acids long. The CDR3 sequence: CSASGVSETQYF.

The chain employs TRBV5-1 and TRBJ2-1; the D call of TRBD2 rests on TCRdb alone, since no DNA is present to check it. The CDR3 loop spans 15 amino acids. Germline-derived CDR1 and CDR2 are SGHRS and YFSETQ. The CDR3 here is CASSSSGGAYNEQFF. Supplemented by reference TRBV5-1 and TRBJ2-1, the full variable domain reads KAGVTQTPRYLIKTRGQQVTLSCSPISGHRSVSWYQQTPGQGLQFLFEYFSETQRNKGNFPGRFSGRQFSNSRSEMNVSTLELGDSALYLCASSSSGGAYNEQFFGPGTRLTVL.

The chain couples TRBV20-1 to TRBJ1-2; lacking DNA, the TRBD1 call made by TCRdb goes unchecked. This CDR3 has 14 residues. In germline, CDR1 is DFQATT, CDR2 SNEGSKA (reference sequence). The CDR3 here is CSADFPGQGYGYTF.

The chain is built from TRBV19 and TRBJ1-1. Germline loops: CDR1 LNHDA, CDR2 SQIVND (reference sequence). The CDR3 runs 12 residues. CDR3 in amino acids: CASSIGTTEAFF.

V is TRBV5-1 and J is TRBJ2-5; with no DNA, the TCRdb D assignment of TRBD2 cannot be verified. This CDR3 comprises 16 residues. Germline values: CDR1 SGHRS, CDR2 YFSETQ. The CDR3 region is CASSWEISGGWETQYF.

The chain recombines TRBV6-2 or TRBV6-3 with TRBJ1-5; TCRdb picks TRBD1, but there is no DNA to check that call. The CDR3 runs to 15 residues. CDR1 is MNHEY, CDR2 SVGEGT, per germline. The CDR3 is CASSFLGQGVDPQHF.

V and J are TRBV3-1 and TRBJ2-7. Germline CDR1 and CDR2: LGHDT and YNNKEL (reference sequence). The length of the CDR3 is 14 residues. The CDR3 loop is CASSLSKRTYEQYF.

The V gene is TRBV3-1, the J gene TRBJ1-5. Germline values: CDR1 LGHDT, CDR2 YNNKEL (reference sequence). The CDR3 contains 14 residues. The CDR3 region is CASSQGAGNQPQHF. The whole variable domain, filled in from reference TRBV3-1 and TRBJ1-5, reads DTAVSQTPKYLVTQMGNDKSIKCEQNLGHDTMYWYKQDSKKFLKIMFSYNNKELIINETVPNRFSPKSPDKAHLNLHINSLELGDSAVYFCASSQGAGNQPQHFGDGTRLSIL.

V and J are TRBV7-3 and TRBJ2-5; without DNA, the TCRdb call of TRBD1 cannot be checked. Germline V gives CDR1 SGHTA, CDR2 FQGTGA. The CDR3 spans 15 residues. This CDR3 reads CASSLRGSNQETQYF.

The chain is built from TRBV29-1 and TRBJ2-5; TCRdb indicates TRBD1, and absent DNA this call remains unverified. The germline V gene has CDR1 SQVTM and CDR2 ANQGSEA. This CDR3 has 14 residues. The CDR3 region is CSVEVGGGRRTQYF.

This sequence joins TRBV29-1 and TRBJ1-4; TCRdb's assignment of TRBD1 cannot be checked, as there is no DNA. Germline CDR1 reads SQVTM; CDR2 reads ANQGSEA. The CDR3 has 13 residues. The CDR3 protein is CSVRPTGGEKLFF.

V and J are TRBV9 and TRBJ2-6. Germline V lookup: CDR1 SGDLS, CDR2 YYNGEE. The CDR3 has 17 residues. The CDR3 sequence: CASSAGGHYSGANVLTF.

This chain links TRBV7-3 with TRBJ2-2; there is no DNA to check the TCRdb D call of TRBD1. CDR1 is SGHTA, CDR2 FQGTGA, per germline. This CDR3 spans 16 amino acids. This CDR3 is CASSPLGGGDTGELFF. The full variable domain, completed using reference TRBV7-3 and TRBJ2-2, is GAGVSQTPSNKVTEKGKYVELRCDPISGHTALYWYRQSLGQGPEFLIYFQGTGAADDSGLPNDRFFAVRPEGSVSTLKIQRTERGDSAVYLCASSPLGGGDTGELFFGEGSRLTVL.

This chain connects TRBV3-1 to TRBJ1-6; TCRdb returns TRBD1, unconfirmable since there is no DNA. This CDR3 region has 17 residues. Germline V CDR1 and CDR2: LGHDT, YNNKEL (reference sequence). The CDR3 loop reads CASSQELVQAGYSPLHF.

The gene calls are TRBV7-9 and TRBJ1-1; TCRdb lists TRBD1, though no DNA is available to test this call. Looked up from germline, CDR1 is SEHNR and CDR2 is FQNEAQ (reference sequence). This CDR3 region has 14 residues. CDR3 sequence: CASSFTGAGTEAFF.

The chain couples TRBV15 to TRBJ2-7. The CDR3 runs 14 residues. Germline V gives CDR1 LNHNV, CDR2 YYDKDF (reference sequence). The CDR3: CATSRGFAGLEQYF.

The chain joins TRBV20-1 to TRBJ2-2; with no DNA, the TCRdb D assignment of TRBD1 cannot be verified. The CDR3 runs 15 residues. CDR1 and CDR2 (germline): DFQATT, SNEGSKA (reference sequence). The CDR3 sequence is CSARRQGAVTGELFF.

CDR3 amino acids: CAISESSGFSGYTF. The chain links TRBV10-3 to TRBJ1-2; the TRBD1 assignment by TCRdb is unverifiable without DNA. Germline assignment: CDR1 ENHRY and CDR2 SYGVKD. The CDR3 covers 14 residues.

This chain links TRBV7-9 with TRBJ1-1. The CDR3 covers 13 residues. The germline V gene encodes CDR1 SEHNR and CDR2 FQNEAQ (reference sequence). CDR3 protein: CASSPRITTEAFF.